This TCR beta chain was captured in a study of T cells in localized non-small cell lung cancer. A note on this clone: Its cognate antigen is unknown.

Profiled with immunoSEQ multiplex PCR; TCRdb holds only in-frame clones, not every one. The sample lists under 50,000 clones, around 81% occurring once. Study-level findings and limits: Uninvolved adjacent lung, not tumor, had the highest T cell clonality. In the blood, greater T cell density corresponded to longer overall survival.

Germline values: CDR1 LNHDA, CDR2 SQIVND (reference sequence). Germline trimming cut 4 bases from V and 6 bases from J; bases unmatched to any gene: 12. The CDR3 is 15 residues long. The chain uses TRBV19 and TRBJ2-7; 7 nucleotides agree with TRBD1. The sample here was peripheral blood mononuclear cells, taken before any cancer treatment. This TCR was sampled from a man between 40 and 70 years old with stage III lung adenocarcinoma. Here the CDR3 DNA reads TGTGCCAGTAGTAAGACAGGGTCCTCTTCTGTCGAGCAGTACTTC. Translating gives CASSKTGSSSVEQYF.